This T cell receptor (beta chain) was recovered during a study of cytomegalovirus exposure and HLA in healthy donors. Clones were sequenced by immunoSEQ multiplex PCR, and TCRdb holds only the in-frame ones, with some missing. The sample carries tens of thousands of clones, 94% recorded once. Germline V gene sequence: CDR1 MNHNS, CDR2 SASEGT. Trimming pared 4 bases from V and 3 bases from J, leaving 12 bases between. The CDR3 is 15 residues long. The gene calls are TRBV6-1 and TRBJ1-4; D is ambiguous. The TCR originated in a man younger than 30 in good health and CMV-seropositive. Sequenced sample: PBMCs. CDR3 coding DNA: TGTGCCAGCAGTGGACCGGGGTCAGCTAATGAAAAACTGTTTTTT. It yields the protein CASSGPGSANEKLFF.